The rows below give T cell receptor beta chains drawn from one sample of a study of blood T cell repertoires in COVID-19. The assay was immunoSEQ multiplex PCR, and TCRdb's table has in-frame clones only and misses some. This table has about 200,000 clones, roughly 91% appearing once. The sample taken for sequencing was peripheral blood. All receptors come from a human donor in a cohort sampled during active COVID-19. The CDR3 runs from the conserved cysteine through the conserved F or W. Fields, in order: clone size, J gene, D gene, V gene, CDR3 DNA, CDR3 protein. The D gene is left open where the match is weak. A row's size may be missing; if present it is once, few, many or a size class.

>.|TRBJ2-7|TRBD1|TRBV28
TGTGCCAGCAGTTTTTTTATTATAAGGGACAGCTCCTACGAGCAGTACTTC
CASSFFIIRDSSYEQYF
>.|TRBJ2-7|.|TRBV6-2/TRBV6-3
TGTGCCAGCAGTTACCACGGTAACTACGAGCAGTACTTC
CASSYHGNYEQYF
>.|TRBJ2-2|TRBD2|TRBV2
TGTGCCAGCATAGCGGGAGCGAACACCGGGGAGCTGTTTTTT
CASIAGANTGELFF
>.|TRBJ2-3|TRBD1|TRBV5-4
TGTGCCAGCAGGGGGACAGACGTAATCACAGATACGCAGTATTTT
CASRGTDVITDTQYF
>.|TRBJ1-2|TRBD1|TRBV2
TGTGCCAGCAGTGGGTCTGGACAGGGTTTGGTCTATGGCTACACCTTC
CASSGSGQGLVYGYTF
>.|TRBJ2-5|.|TRBV6-6
TGTGCCAGCAGTTACCCAATGGAGAGACGGGAGACCCAGTACTTC
CASSYPMERRETQYF
>.|TRBJ1-1|TRBD1|TRBV5-6
TGTGCCAGCAGCTTTGGGACAGGGATGAACACTGAAGCTTTCTTT
CASSFGTGMNTEAFF
>.|TRBJ2-7|.|TRBV3-1/TRBV3-2
TGTGCCAGCAGCCAAGGAGGGTCGCTATTCTACGAGCAGTACTTC
CASSQGGSLFYEQYF
>.|TRBJ2-1|TRBD2|TRBV2
TGTGCCTCCACCGGAACTAGCGTTTACAATGAGCAGTTCTTC
CASTGTSVYNEQFF
>.|TRBJ2-7|TRBD1|TRBV9
TGTGCCAGCAGCGGGGGACAGGGTGGTTTTTACGAGCAGTACTTC
CASSGGQGGFYEQYF
>.|TRBJ1-4|.|TRBV5-1
TGCGCCAGCAGCAACTCTCCAGGGGAAGGGAGTGAAAAACTGTTTTTT
CASSNSPGEGSEKLFF
>.|TRBJ2-2|TRBD1|TRBV18
TGTGCCAGCTCACCCCGGGACAGGGCTCCAACCGGGGAGCTGTTTTTT
CASSPRDRAPTGELFF
>.|TRBJ2-7|TRBD2|TRBV14
TGTGCCAGCAGCCCTAGCCCGGGGGAGGGAGCTTCGAGGCAGTACTTC
CASSPSPGEGASRQYF
>.|TRBJ2-1|TRBD2|TRBV6-5
TGTGCCAGCAGAAGGGGTAGCGGGGGGAACAATGAGCAGTTCTTC
CASRRGSGGNNEQFF
>.|TRBJ2-1|TRBD2|TRBV11-2
TGTGCCAGCAGCTTCGAGTTAGCGGGGACCTACAATGAGCAGTTCTTC
CASSFELAGTYNEQFF
>.|TRBJ2-1|TRBD2|TRBV5-1
TGCGCCAGCAGCTTGACGGGACTAGCGGGGGCCTCGAGCTCCTACAATGAGCAGTTCTTC
CASSLTGLAGASSSYNEQFF
>.|TRBJ2-7|TRBD1|TRBV28
TGTGCCAGCAGTTTATACTCGGTCGCAGGGGGCTCCTACGAGCAGTACTTC
CASSLYSVAGGSYEQYF
>.|TRBJ1-2|TRBD1|TRBV24-1
TGTGCCACCAGTGATCGGGGACAGGAACCCCAAGTCTTAGGGACTAACTATGGCTACACCTTC
CATSDRGQEPQVLGTNYGYTF
>.|TRBJ2-1|.|TRBV7-2
TGTGCCAGCAGCCAAACCTCGTCAACTTTTCGCACCTACAATGAGCAGTTCTTC
CASSQTSSTFRTYNEQFF
>.|TRBJ2-2|.|TRBV5-4
TGTGCCAGCAGCTTCCGCAGGGACACCGGGGAGCTGTTTTTT
CASSFRRDTGELFF
>few|TRBJ1-2|TRBD1|TRBV10-3
TGTGCCATCTGGACCGGGACAGGGGGCTACTATGGCTACACCTTC
CAIWTGTGGYYGYTF
>.|TRBJ2-2|.|TRBV6-2/TRBV6-3
TGTGCCAGCAGCCCCCTGGACTTTAACACCGGGGAGCTGTTTTTT
CASSPLDFNTGELFF
>.|TRBJ2-3|TRBD2|TRBV6-2/TRBV6-3
TGTGCCAGCAGTTTTAACCCCAAACTAGCGGGTAGTACAGATACGCAGTATTTT
CASSFNPKLAGSTDTQYF
>.|TRBJ1-1|.|TRBV10-3
TGTGCCATCAGTGAGTCGGAGGGCCGGAACACTGAAGCTTTCTTT
CAISESEGRNTEAFF
>.|TRBJ2-3|TRBD2|TRBV5-1
TGCGCCAGCAGCCCCGGGACTAGCGGGGGGGGGACAGATACGCAGTATTTT
CASSPGTSGGGTDTQYF
>.|TRBJ1-2|.|TRBV10-3
TGTGCCATTCAACTTCGAAGGACAGCGTCCTATGGCTACACCTTC
CAIQLRRTASYGYTF
>.|TRBJ2-7|.|TRBV28
TGTGCCAGCAGTCCAACCGGGACCTACGAGCAGTACTTC
CASSPTGTYEQYF
>.|TRBJ1-2|TRBD1|TRBV10-3
TGTGCCATCAGTGGGGGGGGACAGGGTCCCCTCTCTAACTATGGCTACACCTTC
CAISGGGQGPLSNYGYTF
>.|TRBJ2-7|TRBD1|TRBV24-1
TGTGCCACCAGTGACCCCCGGGACAGGCTTGACGAGCAGTACTTC
CATSDPRDRLDEQYF
>.|TRBJ2-3|TRBD2|TRBV5-4
TGTGCCAGCAGCCACATGGGACTAGCGGGAAACACAGATACGCAGTATTTT
CASSHMGLAGNTDTQYF
>.|TRBJ2-1|TRBD2|TRBV3-1/TRBV3-2
TGTGCCAGCAGCCAAGACACTTTTACCGGGACTAGAAACAATGAGCAGTTCTTC
CASSQDTFTGTRNNEQFF
>.|TRBJ2-1|TRBD2|TRBV6-5
TGTGCCAGCAGTTACACCATAGCGGGGGATGAGCAGTTCTTC
CASSYTIAGDEQFF
>.|TRBJ2-3|.|TRBV18
TGTGCCAGCTCCCCACTCCGTGACGGAGGTGCGTCGGCGCAGTATTTT
CASSPLRDGGASAQYF
>.|TRBJ2-5|.|TRBV20-1
TGCAGTGCTAACAGAGAGACCCAGTACTTC
CSANRETQYF
>.|TRBJ1-1|.|TRBV28
TGTGCCAGCAGTTCCTGGGTCGAAACTGGGGCGTACACTGAAGCTTTCTTT
CASSSWVETGAYTEAFF
>.|TRBJ2-4|.|TRBV7-8
TGTGCCAGCAGCTTAGGTGGGCAACCTCTTCAGTACTTC
CASSLGGQPLQYF
>.|TRBJ2-5|TRBD2|TRBV5-6
TGTGCCAGCAGCTCGTTTGGGACTAGCGGGGGGCGCGAGACCCAGTACTTC
CASSSFGTSGGRETQYF